A single sample is the source of the 24 T cell receptor beta chains below, sequenced in a study of shared clonotypes between healthy human individuals. The table came from immunoSEQ multiplex PCR; TCRdb's copy has only in-frame clones and leaves some out. The table lists about 750,000 clones, about 91% of them singletons, with more than 20% in the top ten. CD45RO-negative cells were positively selected for CCR7, leaving out terminally differentiated effector memory CD45RA+ cells. Sequencing was carried out using naive CD8+ T cells sorted from blood. These receptors came from a man aged 30-40 years in good health.

The chain recombines TRBV27 with TRBJ2-1; TRBD2 might be the D (6 bases). CDR3 size: 15 residues. Germline V gene data show CDR1 as MNHEY and CDR2 as SMNVEV (reference sequence). V lost 0 bases and J 6 bases, leaving 12 bases between the germline ends. CDR3 coding DNA: TGTGCCAGCAGTTTATCCCCGCGGGAAATCAATGAGCAGTTCTTC. Protein: CASSLSPREINEQFF.

This clone was counted a single time. V and J are TRBV18 and TRBJ2-1; TRBD2 matches 7 bases. The V and J ends lost 2 bases and 4 bases, in that order; junction bases with no gene match: 5. The germline gives CDR1 KGHSH, CDR2 LQKENI. The CDR3 length is 15 residues. The CDR3 reads CASSPYPSGYNEQFF. Here the CDR3 DNA reads TGTGCCAGCTCACCATACCCTAGCGGTTACAATGAGCAGTTCTTC.

The chain couples TRBV9 to TRBJ2-3, with 7 bases identical to TRBD2. CDR3 length equals 14 residues. Germline-derived CDR1 and CDR2 are SGDLS and YYNGEE. V dropped 5 bases and J dropped 6; count of bases not matched to a gene: 9. The chain's CDR3 is CASRSGTWGDTQYF. In DNA form, the CDR3 reads TGTGCCAGCAGAAGCGGGACCTGGGGGGATACGCAGTATTTT.

The rearrangement uses TRBV5-6 and TRBJ1-1; D is ambiguous. Germline CDR1 SGHDT, CDR2 YYEEEE. V was pared by 0 bases and J by 3 bases, with 15 bases between. The length of the CDR3 is 16 residues. This chain's CDR3 is CASSLGFGQAYTEAFF. The CDR3 DNA is TGTGCCAGCAGCTTGGGATTTGGGCAGGCCTACACTGAAGCTTTCTTT. Full variable domain (remainder filled in from reference TRBV5-6 and TRBJ1-1): DAGVTQSPTHLIKTRGQQVTLRCSPKSGHDTVSWYQQALGQGPQFIFQYYEEEERQRGNFPDRFSGHQFPNYSSELNVNALLLGDSALYLCASSLGFGQAYTEAFFGQGTRLTVV.

V is TRBV27 and J is TRBJ1-3; a possible D gene is TRBD1 (6 bases). Germline V gene lookup returns CDR1 MNHEY and CDR2 SMNVEV (reference sequence). There are 15 residues in the CDR3. V lost 6 bases, J lost 4 bases, and 16 bases lay in between. The DNA of the CDR3 is TGTGCCAGCAGCCCAATACAGGGCTTGGGAAACACCATATATTTT. Its protein product is CASSPIQGLGNTIYF.

J is TRBJ2-7 and V is TRBV11-2, with TRBD2 matching 8 bases. Germline lookup yields CDR1 SGHAT and CDR2 FQNNGV. The trim removed 3 bases at V and 0 bases at J, leaving 7 bases unmatched. The CDR3 sequence is 16 residues long. The CDR3 coding sequence is TGTGCCAGCAGCTTGGAGACTAGCGCGAGCTCCTACGAGCAGTACTTC. Encoded protein: CASSLETSASSYEQYF.

The rearrangement joins TRBV19 to TRBJ2-1; D may be TRBD2 (5 bases). Deletions cut 10 bases from V and 3 bases from J, with 7 bases between. Germline loops: CDR1 LNHDA, CDR2 SQIVND (reference sequence). The length of the CDR3 is 11 residues. The CDR3 DNA is TGTGCCACCCGGGGCTACAATGAGCAGTTCTTC. Residues: CATRGYNEQFF.

The J gene is TRBJ2-7, the V gene TRBV2; 10 nucleotides agree with TRBD1. J gave up 4 bases and V 1 base, and 1 base lay outside the gene matches. Germline loops: CDR1 SNHLY, CDR2 FYNNEI. This CDR3 contains 14 residues. In DNA form, the CDR3 reads TGTGCCAGCAGTGAAGGGGGACAGGGGTACGAGCAGTACTTC. Translation gives CASSEGGQGYEQYF.

J is TRBJ1-3 and V is TRBV6-5; D not resolved. Trimming pared 5 bases from V and 2 bases from J, leaving 10 bases between. Looked up from germline, CDR1 is MNHEY and CDR2 is SVGAGI. The CDR3 is 14 residues long. CDR3 loop: CASSPANTGNTIYF. The DNA for the CDR3 is TGTGCCAGCAGTCCCGCCAACACTGGAAACACCATATATTTT.

Regarding this clone: Other nucleotide sequences in the sample specify the same CDR3. CDR3 loop: CASSVSGGSYEQYF. CDR3 bases: TGTGCCAGCAGCGTTTCAGGGGGATCCTACGAGCAGTACTTC. V and J are TRBV9 and TRBJ2-7, with 7 bases aligning to TRBD1. The CDR3 length is 14 residues. Trimming cost V 2 bases and J 1 base; bases outside gene matches: 3. Germline-derived CDR1 and CDR2 are SGDLS and YYNGEE. Supplemented by reference TRBV9 and TRBJ2-7, the full variable domain reads DSGVTQTPKHLITATGQRVTLRCSPRSGDLSVYWYQQSLDQGLQFLIQYYNGEERAKGNILERFSAQQFPDLHSELNLSSLELGDSALYFCASSVSGGSYEQYFGPGTRLTVT.

The V and J genes are TRBV5-5 and TRBJ2-7, with D perhaps matching TRBD1 (6 bases). Germline lookup yields CDR1 SGHKS and CDR2 YYEKEE (reference sequence). V lost 5 bases to trimming and J lost 3 bases, with 12 bases between them. This CDR3 region has 13 residues. CDR3 sequence reads: CASSRTDYYEQYF. DNA for the CDR3: TGTGCCAGCAGTCGGACAGATTACTACGAGCAGTACTTC.

The V and J genes are TRBV5-4 and TRBJ2-5; a weak D match, TRBD2 (5 bases). CDR3 size: 14 residues. Germline V CDR1 and CDR2: SGHNT, YYREEE (reference sequence). Between the trimmed V and J ends, which lost 9 bases and 5 bases, there was a span of 20 bases. The CDR3 is CATLTRTGGETQYF. CDR3 nucleotide sequence: TGTGCCACTTTAACCCGTACGGGCGGGGAGACCCAGTACTTC.

For this clone: Other DNA sequences within the sample encode an identical CDR3. This chain connects TRBV18 to TRBJ2-7; no clear D. There are 14 residues in the CDR3. The germline gives CDR1 KGHSH, CDR2 LQKENI. Deletions cut 3 bases from V and 0 bases from J, with 9 bases between. This chain's CDR3 is CASSPEGSSYEQYF. In DNA, the CDR3 is TGTGCCAGCTCACCGGAAGGATCCTCCTACGAGCAGTACTTC.

The chain uses TRBV4-2 and TRBJ1-1; a weak D match, TRBD1 (6 bases). The CDR3 contains 14 residues. V lost 0 bases and J lost 7, with 12 bases in between. Germline CDR1 reads LGHNA; CDR2 reads YNFKEQ. This chain's CDR3 is CASSQDKGDLEAFF. CDR3 coding DNA: TGTGCCAGCAGCCAAGATAAGGGGGACCTTGAAGCTTTCTTT.

This clone appeared once. The V and J genes are TRBV11-2 and TRBJ2-7; D possibly corresponds to TRBD1 (6 bases). V dropped 3 bases and J dropped 2 bases, with 14 bases sitting between them. The CDR3 has 15 residues. Germline lookup yields CDR1 SGHAT and CDR2 FQNNGV. The CDR3 sequence: CASSLPDRPTYEQYF. For the CDR3, the DNA is TGTGCCAGCAGCTTGCCCGACAGGCCGACCTACGAGCAGTACTTC.

CDR3 DNA sequence: TGTGCCAGCAGCACCCGAACTTCCTCTGGAAACACCATATATTTT. Translating gives CASSTRTSSGNTIYF. The chain couples TRBV9 to TRBJ1-3, with D unclear. The ends were cut back, 4 bases at V and 0 bases at J, with 11 bases in the middle. Germline V gene data show CDR1 as SGDLS and CDR2 as YYNGEE. There are 15 residues in the CDR3.

In the case of this clone: Other DNA sequences in the sample encode the same CDR3. V gene TRBV9 combines with J gene TRBJ2-2; D is unclear. V lost 0 bases to trimming and J lost 6 bases, with 3 bases between them. CDR3 length: 12 residues. The germline V gene encodes CDR1 SGDLS and CDR2 YYNGEE. For the CDR3, the DNA is TGTGCCAGCAGCGTAGCCCCCGGGGAGCTGTTTTTT. Residues: CASSVAPGELFF.

The chain couples TRBV28 to TRBJ1-4; 7 positions match TRBD1. Looked up from germline, CDR1 is MDHEN and CDR2 is SYDVKM. The CDR3 is made up of 15 amino acids. Germline trimming cut 6 bases from V and 4 bases from J; bases unmatched to any gene: 8. The CDR3 DNA sequence: TGTGCCAGCAGGGTTCCGGGACAGAGTAATGAAAAACTGTTTTTT. It codes for CASRVPGQSNEKLFF.

The chain has TRBV19 and TRBJ1-2, with D unclear. V was shortened by 0 bases and J by 1 base, with 9 bases between the two germline ends. The length of the CDR3 is 15 residues. Germline V gene data show CDR1 as LNHDA and CDR2 as SQIVND (reference sequence). DNA of the CDR3: TGTGCCAGTAGTATAGACGTGGAGGGTAACTATGGCTACACCTTC. Its translation: CASSIDVEGNYGYTF.

This rearrangement joins TRBV2 to TRBJ1-2; D is possibly TRBD1 (6 bases). V was trimmed by 1 base and J by 13 bases, leaving 7 bases between them. This CDR3 contains 10 residues. The V gene's germline CDR1 is SNHLY and CDR2 FYNNEI. Here the CDR3 reads CASSEVGGTF. The CDR3 coding sequence is TGTGCCAGCAGTGAAGTAGGGGGCACCTTC.

The chain employs TRBV29-1 and TRBJ1-1; 10 positions agree with TRBD1. Trimming cost V 5 bases and J 5 bases; bases outside gene matches: 14. CDR1 is SQVTM, CDR2 ANQGSEA, per germline. This CDR3 has 16 residues. The CDR3 DNA reads as TGCAGCGTTTTTAGACAGGGGGCGCGTGGAAGGACTGAAGCTTTCTTT. It yields the protein CSVFRQGARGRTEAFF.

This sequence joins TRBV9 and TRBJ2-3; 7 bases line up with TRBD2. The CDR3 contains 16 residues. The germline gives CDR1 SGDLS, CDR2 YYNGEE. The junction had 4 bases not matched to a gene; V was cut back by 0 bases and J by 0 bases. CDR3 nucleotides: TGTGCCAGCAGCGTAGCTCTCGGGGGGAGCACAGATACGCAGTATTTT. This gives the protein CASSVALGGSTDTQYF.

This chain links TRBV7-9 with TRBJ2-7; D is unclear. Trimming cost V 1 base and J 5 bases, with 6 bases left between them. This CDR3 region has 12 residues. The germline gives CDR1 SEHNR, CDR2 FQNEAQ (reference sequence). In DNA, the CDR3 is TGTGCCAGCAGCTTAGAAATCAACGAGCAGTACTTC. Translated: CASSLEINEQYF.

The chain has TRBV6-5 and TRBJ2-2; 9 nucleotides match TRBD2. The CDR3 is 14 residues long. After removal of 6 bases from V and 4 bases from J, the junction contained 3 bases not matched to a gene. Germline loops: CDR1 MNHEY, CDR2 SVGAGI. Written as DNA, the CDR3 is TGTGCCAGCAGCCTGGGACTAGCCACCGGGGAGCTGTTTTTT. It encodes CASSLGLATGELFF.